The table lists the clone carrying this TCR beta chain with a few counts. Its target is not known. V shed 3 bases and J shed 7 bases, with 19 bases lying between them. The germline CDR1 and CDR2 sequences are ENHRY and SYGVKD. The CDR3 is made up of 16 amino acids. Unique molecular identifiers were used in preparing the TCRbeta library. TCRdb ran MiXCR on the PCR reads and lists one entry per CDR3 protein. Among about 980,000 distinct CDR3 sequences listed, about 29% were seen once. This entry comes from a study of T-cell reconstitution after alpha-beta-depleted transplantation in children. Study findings and constraints: Most T-cell counts and diversity one year after the transplant came from T cells that were newly produced.

The input for sequencing was PBMCs, mostly from graft donor cells, taken 360 days after TCRalphabeta/CD19-depleted stem cell transplant. The clonotype was recovered from a boy in the first two years of life who had a stem cell transplant for SCID, so the T cells may come from the graft donor. V usage is TRBV10-3 and J usage is TRBJ2-4, with D perhaps matching TRBD1 (7 bases). The CDR3 nucleotides are TGTGCCATCAGTGATGGAGGGGGCGCGGAGAGGAACATTCAGTACTTC. Translating it yields CAISDGGGAERNIQYF.